This entry is about one T cell receptor (beta chain). The sample is drawn from a study of neoadjuvant anti-PD-1 for oral cavity cancer. CDR1 MNHEY and CDR2 SVGAGI come from the germline V gene. V gave up 6 bases and J gave up 1 base, with 12 bases separating them. The CDR3 loop spans 14 amino acids. The time point was: after neoadjuvant nivolumab, at surgical resection. Sequenced by immunoSEQ multiplex PCR; TCRdb stores in-frame clones only, minus some. The table includes around 14,000 clones, about 74% detected once. The sample in question was PBMCs, obtained after nivolumab (anti-PD-1) treatment. The V gene is TRBV6-5, the J gene TRBJ1-1; TRBD1 is a possible D gene (5 bases). This clonotype was obtained from a person between 40 and 85 years old with oral cavity squamous cell carcinoma. In DNA form, the CDR3 reads TGTGCCAGCAGGTCCGGGACGGCGAACACTGAAGCTTTCTTT. Its protein product is CASRSGTANTEAFF.